This is a list of T cell receptor beta chains from one sample in a study of T cell responses to AZD1222 COVID-19 vaccine. Measured with immunoSEQ multiplex PCR; TCRdb has only the in-frame clones, and not every one. The table lists about 100,000 clones, about 93% of them singletons, with more than 1.5% in the top ten. The sequencing used peripheral blood, collected on day 0 of AZD1222 vaccination. The receptor set was obtained from an adult in good health. CDR3s include the opening cysteine and the closing phenylalanine or tryptophan.

>TRBV5-8|TRBJ1-5
CASSSPGQGIKPQHF
>TRBV9|TRBJ2-3
CASSPRTSGYTDTQYF
>TRBV10-3|TRBJ1-3
CAISERTASGNTIYF
>TRBV7-7|TRBJ2-3
CASSLVGGSTDTQYF
>TRBV10-3|TRBJ2-5
CAISEIGSVGETQYF
>TRBV5-1|TRBJ2-5
CASSLTTVQETQYF
>TRBV7-2|TRBJ1-2
CASSLVGDSYGYTF
>TRBV5-6|TRBJ1-6
CASSSTSSYNSPLHF
>TRBV6-5|TRBJ2-7
CASSYRGTEYF
>TRBV10-3|TRBJ1-1
CAISGHPTAGVETEAFF
>TRBV11-2|TRBJ1-2
CASSRTTGDFNYGYTF
>TRBV7-2|TRBJ1-1
CASSLVQGTTEAFF
>TRBV27|TRBJ2-2
CASNAGHIPNTGELFF
>TRBV27|TRBJ1-2
CASSLQQSANYGYTF
>TRBV28|TRBJ1-3
CASSRLGGVFGPGNTIYF
>TRBV12-5|TRBJ1-5
CASGVANQPQHF
>TRBV28|TRBJ1-1
CASSLRTNTGNTEAFF
>TRBV9|TRBJ2-2
CASSVEGGRGTGELFF
>TRBV2|TRBJ1-3
CASSDPRSGNTIYF
>TRBV6-4|TRBJ2-7
CASSASSGSYEQYF